Sequencing of this T cell receptor beta chain was carried out in a study of radiotherapy plus CTLA-4 blockade in lung cancer. Study-level background: Objective response rate was roughly 19%; disease control rate, 25% to 35%. Study-wide findings and caveats: Clones derived from tumor TCRs expanded in blood after radiotherapy plus ipilimumab.

This clone was seen a few times. Its target is not known. In germline, CDR1 is MDHEN, CDR2 SYDVKM. This CDR3 spans 11 amino acids. TCRdb's table, derived via immunoSEQ multiplex PCR, lists solely in-frame clones and lacks some. The table includes roughly 98,000 clones, around 83% detected once. The gene calls are TRBV28 and TRBJ1-2, with D possibly TRBD1 on 5 matching bases. The sample consisted of peripheral blood, taken from a patient treated with radiotherapy plus ipilimumab. The sequence came from a human donor with non-small cell lung cancer that progressed on radiotherapy plus ipilimumab. For the CDR3, the DNA is TGTGTCATCGAGGGGAACTATGGCTACACCTTC. This gives the protein CVIEGNYGYTF.